Reported below is one TCR beta chain. This entry comes from a study of blood T cell repertoires in COVID-19. Study in general: PBMCs, B-cell-depleted T cells, or T cells were the source of the cDNA or gDNA that made up the material.

This CDR3 comprises 15 residues. The V and J ends lost 4 bases and 8 bases respectively, with 15 bases between them. Germline CDR1 is SGHTA and CDR2 is FQGTGA. In the authors' methods: Estimation of nucleated cell counts was performed using reference gene primer amplification. Using immunoSEQ multiplex PCR, the repertoire was profiled, and TCRdb retains in-frame clones only, with some absent. D and trimming were read from the DNA, whereas the V and J calls and clone size are those reported in that table. The top ten hold around a tenth of the sample, which has 60,000 or so clones, around 90% seen once.

This TCR came from a human donor with acute or convalescent COVID-19. The donor label of this sample is uncertain. The chain recombines TRBV7-3 with TRBJ1-6; no definite D call. The sequencing input was peripheral blood. CDR3 amino acids: CASSSRRSKYSPLHF. The CDR3 coding sequence is TGTGCCAGCAGCTCCAGGCGATCAAAATATTCACCCCTCCACTTT.